The entry below describes one T cell receptor (beta chain). Amplification of TCR beta CDR3 regions used RNA as the template. Carried out on the TCR CDR3, a first-round RT-PCR used the HTBI primer set. MiXCR was run by TCRdb on the multiplex PCR reads, yielding one entry per CDR3 protein. The table has some 720,000 distinct CDR3 sequences, about 17% seen once. The data originate from a study of T cells in Graves' hyperthyroidism and ophthalmopathy. The CDR3 spans 16 residues. V shed 3 bases and J 2 bases; nucleotides not matched to a gene: 7. Germline CDR1 and CDR2: LGHNA and YSLEER. Sequencing was carried out using blood. The genes are TRBV4-3 and TRBJ1-5; 7 bases agree with TRBD1. The receptor's source is a man aged 18 to 30 with Graves' hyperthyroidism. CDR3 in DNA: TGCGCCAGCAGCCAGGCACTTGACAGGGGCAATCAGCCCCAGCATTTT. This sequence encodes CASSQALDRGNQPQHF.